This T cell receptor beta chain originates from a study of cytomegalovirus exposure and HLA in healthy donors. Overall study results and limits: Reported performance of the classifier showed diagnosis of cytomegalovirus status with high specificity and sensitivity. The study put 160 or so TCR beta chains on its list as cytomegalovirus-associated.

60 Vbeta and 13 Jbeta primers were used in PCR. Here immunoSEQ multiplex PCR was the method, and the copy in TCRdb shows in-frame clones only, minus some. The sample consists of about 90,000 clones, over 55% of them appearing once. About this clone: Its target is unknown.

V was trimmed by 4 bases and J by 5 bases, leaving 8 bases between them. The CDR3 is 12 amino acids. Germline V lookup: CDR1 GTSNPN, CDR2 SVGIG (reference sequence). The V call is TRBV30, the J call TRBJ2-2; D possibly corresponds to TRBD2 (6 bases). Sample: PBMCs. The receptor was derived from a woman between 45 and 65 years old in good health and CMV-seropositive. The CDR3 coding sequence is TGTGCCTGGACAGGGACTACCGGGGAGCTGTTTTTT. Translation: CAWTGTTGELFF. Full variable domain (remainder filled in from reference TRBV30 and TRBJ2-2): SQTIHQWPATLVQPVGSPLSLECTVEGTSNPNLYWYRQAAGRGLQLLFYSVGIGQISSEVPQNLSASRPQDRQFILSSKKLLLSDSGFYLCAWTGTTGELFFGEGSRLTVL.